The 15 T cell receptor beta chains in this list originate from one sample, sequenced in a study of graft-versus-host responses after intestinal transplantation. Clones were sequenced by immunoSEQ multiplex PCR, and TCRdb holds only the in-frame ones, with some missing. The top ten clones hold around 6% of a sample with 13,000 to 15,000 clones, roughly 30% of them seen once. The input for sequencing was alloreactive CD4+ T cells from a mixed lymphocyte reaction culture, taken before intestinal transplant. Subset in this sample: CFSE-low proliferating T cells sorted from roughly 6-day pre-transplant mixed lymphocyte reaction (GvH or HvG direction). The receptors originated from a human patient who received an intestinal transplant.

V is TRBV7-9 and J is TRBJ2-1, with 9 bases matching TRBD2. Germline CDR1 reads SEHNR; CDR2 reads FQNEAQ (reference sequence). The CDR3 length is 16 residues. The junction had 8 bases not matched to a gene; V was cut back by 2 bases and J by 6 bases. The CDR3 region is CASSLNLAGIGNEQFF. CDR3 in DNA: TGTGCCAGCAGCTTAAACCTAGCGGGAATAGGCAATGAGCAGTTCTTC.

The V call is TRBV6-1, the J call TRBJ2-4; D possibly uses TRBD1 or TRBD2 (5 bases each). CDR1 is MNHNS, CDR2 SASEGT, per germline. The V end was cut by 4 bases, the J end by 3 bases, with 13 bases between. The CDR3 covers 15 residues. The CDR3 loop is CASSGGVVGKNIQYF. The CDR3 bases are TGTGCCAGCAGTGGAGGGGTCGTCGGCAAAAACATTCAGTACTTC.

The rearrangement links TRBV7-9 to TRBJ2-7; tentative D call: TRBD1 (5 bases). Germline loops: CDR1 SEHNR, CDR2 FQNEAQ (reference sequence). The CDR3 length is 13 residues. The V end lost 0 bases, the J end lost 4 bases, and 7 bases lay between the germline ends. The DNA for the CDR3 is TGTGCCAGCAGCTTAGCCAGGGATTACGAGCAGTACTTC. Protein sequence: CASSLARDYEQYF.

In the case of this clone: Being one base from a much bigger clone, this may be a read error. The same CDR3 also results from other DNA sequences found in this sample. The V and J genes are TRBV7-6 and TRBJ1-5, with D tentatively TRBD1 (6 bases). CDR3 length: 16 amino acids. The V and J ends lost 1 base and 1 base respectively, with 11 bases between them. The V gene's germline CDR1 is SGHVS and CDR2 FNYEAQ. CDR3 coding DNA: TGTGCCAGCAGCTTAGGAGGGGGGGGAAGCAATCAGCCCCAGCATTTT. It translates to CASSLGGGGSNQPQHF.

Sample share makes this clone medium-sized. The V and J genes are TRBV6-5 and TRBJ2-1; 9 positions agree with TRBD1. Germline trimming cut 4 bases from V and 7 bases from J; bases unmatched to any gene: 8. CDR1 MNHEY and CDR2 SVGAGI come from the germline V gene. The length of the CDR3 is 15 residues. CDR3 sequence (DNA): TGTGCCAGCAGTTTCTTCGGGACAGGGTTGAATGAGCAGTTCTTC. Encoded protein: CASSFFGTGLNEQFF.

This clone was found a few times. The CDR3 loop is CASSRYGGYEQYF. In DNA form, the CDR3 reads TGTGCCAGCAGCCGATATGGTGGCTACGAGCAGTACTTC. The chain recombines TRBV7-3 with TRBJ2-7; D gene uncertain. The germline V gene encodes CDR1 SGHTA and CDR2 FQGTGA. The V end was cut by 5 bases, the J end by 3 bases, with 11 bases between. The CDR3 sequence is 13 residues long.

This clone has more than one count but fewer than ten. This chain connects TRBV5-4 to TRBJ1-1; TRBD1 matches 11 bases. The CDR3 is 15 amino acids. The J segment lost 4 bases and the V segment lost 2 bases, leaving 4 bases of the junction unmatched. CDR1 is SGHNT and CDR2 is YYREEE in the germline V gene (reference sequence). The CDR3: CASSLPGTGGTEAFF. The DNA for the CDR3 is TGTGCCAGCAGCTTACCCGGGACAGGGGGCACTGAAGCTTTCTTT.

The rearrangement links TRBV4-2 to TRBJ1-2; D not certain. The germline V and J ends were trimmed by 6 bases and 4 bases, with 24 bases remaining between them. Germline loops: CDR1 LGHNA, CDR2 YNFKEQ. This CDR3 contains 17 residues. The CDR3: CASRPRIQRLKTYGYTF. In DNA form, the CDR3 reads TGTGCCAGCAGGCCAAGGATCCAAAGGTTGAAGACCTATGGCTACACCTTC.

This clone was seen only a few times. The rearrangement uses TRBV7-8 and TRBJ2-5; no firm D call. The CDR3 length is 13 residues. V dropped 1 base and J dropped 5 bases, with 8 bases sitting between them. Germline V gene data show CDR1 as SGHVS and CDR2 as FQNEAQ. This CDR3 reads CASSLVFEETQYF. CDR3 bases: TGTGCCAGCAGCTTAGTTTTCGAGGAGACCCAGTACTTC.

This clone has just a few counts. This rearrangement joins TRBV30 to TRBJ1-5; perhaps TRBD1 as D (6 bases). The V end lost 1 base, the J end lost 5 bases, and 9 bases lay between the germline ends. Germline V gene data show CDR1 as GTSNPN and CDR2 as SVGIG (reference sequence). The CDR3 runs 13 residues. The CDR3 bases are TGTGCCTGGAGTGGGGGGGGCCATCAGCCCCAGCATTTT. It codes for CAWSGGGHQPQHF.

In regard to this clone: A much larger clone differs from this one at a single base, so this may be a read error. This chain links TRBV9 with TRBJ2-7, with 13 bases matching TRBD2. The CDR3 sequence is 15 residues long. Germline CDR1 and CDR2: SGDLS and YYNGEE. Here the CDR3 reads CASSVGLAGGYEQHF. DNA for the CDR3: TGTGCCAGCAGCGTAGGACTAGCGGGAGGTTACGAGCAGCACTTC.

In this sample, this clone turned up a few times. The chain recombines TRBV11-2 with TRBJ2-3, with 12 positions matching TRBD2. Germline CDR1 is SGHAT and CDR2 is FQNNGV. The length of the CDR3 is 15 residues. V trimming: 6 bases; J trimming: 6 bases; junction bases outside the gene matches: 7. CDR3 bases: TGTGCCAGCAGTTCTAGCGGGAGGGCCCTCGATACGCAGTATTTT. Protein: CASSSSGRALDTQYF.

This chain uses TRBV18 with TRBJ1-3; D not certain. Trimming took off 3 bases at V and 0 bases at J, with 27 bases between the two ends. The germline V gene has CDR1 KGHSH and CDR2 LQKENI. The CDR3 covers 21 residues. DNA for the CDR3: TGTGCCAGCTCACCCAGACCCAGGTGGGCAGCCACGTCAAACTCTGGAAACACCATATATTTT. Translated: CASSPRPRWAATSNSGNTIYF. Supplemented by reference TRBV18 and TRBJ1-3, the full variable domain reads NAGVMQNPRHLVRRRGQEARLRCSPMKGHSHVYWYRQLPEEGLKFMVYLQKENIIDESGMPKERFSAEFPKEGPSILRIQQVVRGDSAAYFCASSPRPRWAATSNSGNTIYFGEGSWLTVV.

This clone was detected only a few times. The chain joins TRBV5-4 to TRBJ2-7; maybe TRBD2 (6 bases). The germline V gene has CDR1 SGHNT and CDR2 YYREEE (reference sequence). V was pared by 5 bases and J by 9 bases, with 18 bases between. The CDR3 spans 13 residues. The chain's CDR3 is CASSSTGEIGQYF. The CDR3 nucleotides are TGTGCCAGCAGTTCAACGGGGGAAATCGGGCAGTACTTC.

Only a few counts were recorded for this clone. The V and J genes are TRBV28 and TRBJ1-5; 8 bases agree with TRBD1. The CDR3 loop spans 13 amino acids. Germline V gene lookup returns CDR1 MDHEN and CDR2 SYDVKM. The trim removed 6 bases at V and 9 bases at J, leaving 7 bases unmatched. The DNA of the CDR3 is TGTGCCAGCAGGCTGACAGGGGTCGGGCCCCAGCATTTT. Its protein is CASRLTGVGPQHF.